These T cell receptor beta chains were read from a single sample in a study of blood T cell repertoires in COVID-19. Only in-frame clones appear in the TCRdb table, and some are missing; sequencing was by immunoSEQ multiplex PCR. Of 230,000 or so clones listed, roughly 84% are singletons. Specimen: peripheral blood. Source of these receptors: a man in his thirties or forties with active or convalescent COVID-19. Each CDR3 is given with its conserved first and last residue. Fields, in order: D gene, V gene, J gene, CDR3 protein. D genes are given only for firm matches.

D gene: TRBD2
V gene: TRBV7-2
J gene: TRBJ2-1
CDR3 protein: CASTPQRGAYNEQFF

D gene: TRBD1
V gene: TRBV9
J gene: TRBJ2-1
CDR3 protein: CASSVRQGAYNEQFF

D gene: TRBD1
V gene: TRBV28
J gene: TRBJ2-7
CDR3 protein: CASSYPGTGGEPPSYEQYF

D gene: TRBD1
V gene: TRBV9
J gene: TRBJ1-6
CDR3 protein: CASSVGTGQGNSPLHF

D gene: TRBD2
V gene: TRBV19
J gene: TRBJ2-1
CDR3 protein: CASSLILTSGVENEQFF

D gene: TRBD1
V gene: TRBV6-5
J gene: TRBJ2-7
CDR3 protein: CATMTGTYEQYF

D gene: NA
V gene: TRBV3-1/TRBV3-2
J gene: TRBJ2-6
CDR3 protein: CASSQDSTGANVLTF

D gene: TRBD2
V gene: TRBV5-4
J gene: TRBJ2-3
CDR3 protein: CASSLELAVTDTQYF

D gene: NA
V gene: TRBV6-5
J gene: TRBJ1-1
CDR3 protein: CASRLETTNTEAFF

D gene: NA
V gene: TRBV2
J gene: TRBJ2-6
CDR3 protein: CASSGGNSGANVLTF

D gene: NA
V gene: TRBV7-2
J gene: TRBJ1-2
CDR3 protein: CAGTSGALGGYTF

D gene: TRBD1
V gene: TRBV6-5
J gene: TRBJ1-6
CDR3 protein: CASSYRDRGQNSPLHF

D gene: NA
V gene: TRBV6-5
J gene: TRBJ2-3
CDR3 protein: CASSHLRDTQYF